This is a list of T cell receptor beta chains from one sample in a study of cytomegalovirus exposure and HLA in healthy donors. Using immunoSEQ multiplex PCR, the repertoire was profiled, and TCRdb retains in-frame clones only, with some absent. The data show about 140,000 clones, with 80% seen just once and 4.5% to 6% held by the top ten. Sample: PBMCs. Source of these receptors: a male donor in good health and CMV-seronegative. The CDR3 runs from the conserved cysteine through the conserved F or W. Fields, in order: V gene, D gene, clone size, J gene, CDR3 DNA, CDR3 protein. D genes are given only for firm matches. Not all rows give a size; the values are once, few, many and, for expanded clones, a class.

V gene: TRBV5-4; D gene: TRBD2; clone size: few; J gene: TRBJ2-7; CDR3 DNA: TGTGCCAGCAGCCCGGGACCTAGCGGGAGGCCCCCCTACGAGCAGTACTTC; CDR3 protein: CASSPGPSGRPPYEQYF
V gene: TRBV7-9; D gene: TRBD1; clone size: .; J gene: TRBJ2-7; CDR3 DNA: TGTGCCAGCAGTCTCAATTTACAGGGGGGTGAGCAGTACTTC; CDR3 protein: CASSLNLQGGEQYF
V gene: TRBV11-2; D gene: .; clone size: .; J gene: TRBJ2-7; CDR3 DNA: TGTGCCAGCAGCTTAGTAATAGCGGAGGGCTCCTACGAGCAGTACTTC; CDR3 protein: CASSLVIAEGSYEQYF
V gene: TRBV7-9; D gene: TRBD1; clone size: few; J gene: TRBJ1-6; CDR3 DNA: TGTGCCAGCAGCTTAGGAGACAGGGGGGATTCACCCCTCCACTTT; CDR3 protein: CASSLGDRGDSPLHF
V gene: TRBV5-1; D gene: .; clone size: once; J gene: TRBJ1-4; CDR3 DNA: TGCGCCAGCAGCTGGGGGGTAGTTGGGGAAAAACTGTTTTTT; CDR3 protein: CASSWGVVGEKLFF
V gene: TRBV4-3; D gene: TRBD2; clone size: .; J gene: TRBJ2-1; CDR3 DNA: TGCGCCAGCAGCCCCACTAGCGGGGGGGCCACTGGCTACAATGAGCAGTTCTTC; CDR3 protein: CASSPTSGGATGYNEQFF
V gene: TRBV2; D gene: TRBD1; clone size: .; J gene: TRBJ2-5; CDR3 DNA: TGTGCCAGCAGTGGTCCAGGGGGAACCCAGTACTTC; CDR3 protein: CASSGPGGTQYF
V gene: TRBV6-5; D gene: TRBD1; clone size: .; J gene: TRBJ1-2; CDR3 DNA: TGTGCCAGCAGTTGGGGGGACAGAGACTATGGCTACACCTTC; CDR3 protein: CASSWGDRDYGYTF
V gene: TRBV7-6; D gene: TRBD1; clone size: .; J gene: TRBJ1-1; CDR3 DNA: TGTGCCAGCAGCTTAGTTCCAGAGGGGGCCGTCACTGAAGCTTTCTTT; CDR3 protein: CASSLVPEGAVTEAFF
V gene: TRBV7-9; D gene: .; clone size: .; J gene: TRBJ2-7; CDR3 DNA: TGTGCCAGCAGCTCCAGGGTAACCTACGAGCAGTACTTC; CDR3 protein: CASSSRVTYEQYF
V gene: TRBV9; D gene: TRBD2; clone size: .; J gene: TRBJ2-3; CDR3 DNA: TGTGCCATTAGACCGGGAGGGGAGTACACAGATACGCAGTATTTT; CDR3 protein: CAIRPGGEYTDTQYF
V gene: TRBV6-5; D gene: .; clone size: once; J gene: TRBJ1-2; CDR3 DNA: TGTGCCAGCAGTTACAGCCTGGGTGGGAGTTATGGCTACACCTTC; CDR3 protein: CASSYSLGGSYGYTF
V gene: TRBV7-9; D gene: TRBD1; clone size: .; J gene: TRBJ1-2; CDR3 DNA: TGTGCCAGCAGCTTTCCGGGACAGGGGGATGGCTACACCTTC; CDR3 protein: CASSFPGQGDGYTF
V gene: TRBV29-1; D gene: TRBD2; clone size: once; J gene: TRBJ2-5; CDR3 DNA: TGCAGCGTTGGGCTAGCGGAAGAGACCCAGTACTTC; CDR3 protein: CSVGLAEETQYF
V gene: TRBV5-6; D gene: .; clone size: .; J gene: TRBJ1-2; CDR3 DNA: TGTGCCAGCAGCTTCTCAGCGGTCGGCGTCTATGGCTACACCTTC; CDR3 protein: CASSFSAVGVYGYTF
V gene: TRBV18; D gene: .; clone size: once; J gene: TRBJ1-1; CDR3 DNA: TGTGCCAGCTCACCACAAGGGAGAATTGAAGCTTTCTTT; CDR3 protein: CASSPQGRIEAFF
V gene: TRBV2; D gene: TRBD2; clone size: .; J gene: TRBJ2-7; CDR3 DNA: TGTGCCAGCAGCCGGGACTACTACGAGCAGTACTTC; CDR3 protein: CASSRDYYEQYF
V gene: TRBV19; D gene: TRBD1; clone size: .; J gene: TRBJ1-2; CDR3 DNA: TGTGCCAGTAGTACCCGACAGGGGGCCGTTACGGACTATGGCTACACCTTC; CDR3 protein: CASSTRQGAVTDYGYTF
V gene: TRBV6-1; D gene: .; clone size: few; J gene: TRBJ1-1; CDR3 DNA: TGTGCCAGCAGTGTCGGTTCCTCTGAAGCTTTCTTT; CDR3 protein: CASSVGSSEAFF
V gene: TRBV4-1; D gene: .; clone size: .; J gene: TRBJ1-1; CDR3 DNA: TGCGCCAGCAGCCAAGTCGGAGGAACTGAAGCTTTCTTT; CDR3 protein: CASSQVGGTEAFF
V gene: TRBV19; D gene: TRBD1; clone size: .; J gene: TRBJ1-1; CDR3 DNA: TGTGCCAGTAGTCCGGGGACAGGGAACACTGAAGCTTTCTTT; CDR3 protein: CASSPGTGNTEAFF
V gene: TRBV7-9; D gene: .; clone size: once; J gene: TRBJ1-2; CDR3 DNA: TGTGCCAGCAGCTTGAACACGGGTTTTTCTGGCTACACCTTC; CDR3 protein: CASSLNTGFSGYTF